The rows below give T cell receptor beta chains drawn from one sample of a study of monozygotic twins with inflammatory bowel disease. TCRdb processed the 5' RACE reads again and assigns one entry to each CDR3 protein, with no DNA. Its clone listing holds about 160,000 distinct CDR3 sequences. Sequencing input: blood. These receptors all stem from a human donor with ulcerative colitis or Crohn's disease, or a healthy co-twin of an affected twin (not recorded which). The CDR3 runs from the conserved cysteine through the conserved F or W. Each record gives: V gene, J gene, CDR3 protein.

TRBV11-1,TRBJ2-7,CASSPLWLAGDYEQYF
TRBV2,TRBJ1-1,CASIKVQGNFPEAFF
TRBV15,TRBJ2-1,CATSALAGVPYNEQFF
TRBV2,TRBJ1-5,CASRAGTGEQPQHF
TRBV3-1,TRBJ2-7,CASSQGGPEQYF
TRBV5-1,TRBJ2-2,CASSLRAGSYTGELFF
TRBV15,TRBJ2-1,CATRLRLADEQFF
TRBV2,TRBJ2-1,CASSLILGGQFF
TRBV7-2,TRBJ1-5,CASSLVRRQGSNQPQHF
TRBV19,TRBJ1-1,CASRRDRLNTEAFF
TRBV12-3/TRBV12-4,TRBJ1-3,CASSLSDRTNTIYF
TRBV6-2/TRBV6-3,TRBJ2-2,CASSYADREGKLFF
TRBV6-2/TRBV6-3,TRBJ2-7,CASGPLATYEQYF
TRBV6-6,TRBJ1-1,CASSYTSEAFF
TRBV18,TRBJ1-3,CASSPLGQGASRNTIYF
TRBV18,TRBJ1-1,CASSPQRTDMNTEAFF
TRBV10-3,TRBJ1-2,CAISDQGSGYTF
TRBV7-3,TRBJ2-1,CASSLRGQSTVDEQFF
TRBV6-1,TRBJ2-7,CAILAWYEQYF
TRBV5-6,TRBJ1-5,CASSSLTGGNQPQHF
TRBV5-6,TRBJ2-3,CASSLPGLAGISTDTQYF
TRBV7-6,TRBJ2-3,CASSPWTTMGTDTQYF
TRBV20-1,TRBJ2-7,CSARGGTAYEQYF
TRBV6-6,TRBJ2-1,CASRPPATYNEQFF
TRBV27,TRBJ2-7,CASSLDTRGGSYEQYF
TRBV18,TRBJ2-1,CASSLAGGENEQFF
TRBV3-1,TRBJ1-2,CASSQDDGGYTF
TRBV29-1,TRBJ2-2,CSAHRENTGELFF
TRBV19,TRBJ2-7,CATRLGYEQYF
TRBV7-3,TRBJ1-1,CASSPDPGQEAEAFF
TRBV5-1,TRBJ2-7,CASSLGLAGGSYEQYF
TRBV20-1,TRBJ2-7,CSARVLDYEQYF
TRBV11-3,TRBJ2-5,CASSPPGLQETQYF
TRBV5-1,TRBJ2-6,CASSLDGTGANVLTF
TRBV28,TRBJ2-7,CASAGAGPYEQYF
TRBV7-9,TRBJ2-3,CASSLRYRLRDTQYF
TRBV5-1,TRBJ2-1,CASSQESSYNEQFF
TRBV5-1,TRBJ2-1,CASRTGLAGGRSYNEQFF
TRBV5-1,TRBJ2-1,CASTPAGTGHNEQFF
TRBV5-1,TRBJ2-1,CASTNGRGGYNEQFF
TRBV4-3,TRBJ2-1,CASSHAVAGGPREQFF
TRBV2,TRBJ2-1,CASSDQGPSYNEQFF
TRBV10-2,TRBJ2-7,CASSESGVGSGNYEQYF
TRBV29-1,TRBJ1-1,CSVEFQGTGVYEAFF
TRBV20-1,TRBJ2-1,CSAKSSRGNEQFF
TRBV5-4,TRBJ2-7,CASSPEGTEAWNEQYF
TRBV12-3/TRBV12-4,TRBJ1-6,CASSFLPTSYNSPLHF
TRBV7-9,TRBJ2-2,CASSFPQRELFF
TRBV5-1,TRBJ2-5,CASTLGGQGGQETQYF
TRBV14,TRBJ1-1,CASSQGSYRGEAFF